The clone carrying this T cell receptor beta chain has a count of ten or more. Antigen unknown. In germline, CDR1 is DFQATT, CDR2 SNEGSKA (reference sequence). The ends were cut back, 0 bases at V and 5 bases at J, with 16 bases in the middle. The CDR3 has 15 amino acids. Progressors' blood was drawn at hyperthyroidism diagnosis, before ophthalmopathy symptoms. The investigators amplified TCR beta CDR3 regions from RNA transcripts. TCR CDR3 underwent first-round RT-PCR with the HTBI primer set. Using its own MiXCR run on the multiplex PCR reads, TCRdb lists one record per CDR3 protein. The data hold roughly 400,000 distinct CDR3 sequences, with about a sixth observed a single time. This entry is derived from a study of T cells in Graves' hyperthyroidism and ophthalmopathy. Study results and caveats: Through a model of 13 V-J features, ophthalmopathy was separated from stable hyperthyroidism.

Specimen: blood. The source of this sequence is a woman aged 18-29 years with Graves' hyperthyroidism that later progressed to Graves' ophthalmopathy. The rearrangement links TRBV20-1 to TRBJ2-5; D gene unclear. CDR3 in amino acids: CSARDMADPGETQYF. In DNA form, the CDR3 reads TGCAGTGCTAGAGATATGGCGGACCCCGGGGAGACCCAGTACTTC.